The next 12 T cell receptor beta chains were all read from a single sample in a study of T-cell memory formation after mild COVID-19. From the 5' RACE reads, TCRdb called clonotypes with MiXCR, one entry per CDR3 protein. Counted here are roughly 350,000 distinct CDR3 sequences, roughly an eighth occurring once; the ten biggest clones make up about a fifth. Sequencing was done on a sample of PBMCs or a T cell subset sorted from them (not recorded which). These receptors originate from a man in his late teens or twenties who had mild COVID-19 (a few samples of this study predate the infection). Cell type and time point are not known.

The rearrangement joins TRBV4-1 to TRBJ1-5; TRBD1 aligns across 7 bases. From germline, CDR1 is MGHRA and CDR2 YSYEKL. V lost 4 bases to trimming and J lost 0 bases; unmatched junction nucleotides: 6. The CDR3 covers 16 residues. The CDR3 region has the DNA TGCGCCAGCAGCCCTATGACAGGGCATAGCAATCAGCCCCAGCATTTT. It is translated as CASSPMTGHSNQPQHF.

The chain carries TRBV11-2 and TRBJ2-3, with a weak D call TRBD1 (6 bases). Trimming stripped 4 bases from V and 8 bases from J, with 10 bases between. CDR1 and CDR2 from the germline V gene are SGHAT and FQNNGV. This CDR3 is built from 12 residues. This CDR3 reads CASSWGPTTQYF. CDR3 coding DNA: TGTGCCAGCAGCTGGGGGCCGACTACGCAGTATTTT.

Many counts were recorded for this clonotype. The chain couples TRBV7-3 to TRBJ1-1; D possibly corresponds to TRBD1 (5 bases). CDR1 and CDR2 from the germline V gene are SGHTA and FQGTGA. Trimming cost V 4 bases and J 4 bases, with 10 bases left between them. This CDR3 spans 13 amino acids. CDR3 residues: CASSWGGSTEAFF. Here the CDR3 DNA reads TGTGCCAGCAGCTGGGGGGGGAGCACTGAAGCTTTCTTT.

The J gene is TRBJ1-6, the V gene TRBV4-3; D is undetermined. The ends were cut back, 0 bases at V and 5 bases at J, with 14 bases in the middle. CDR1 LGHNA and CDR2 YSLEER come from the germline V gene. The CDR3 runs to 17 residues. CDR3 amino acids: CASSQDEAGVNNSPLHF. The CDR3 DNA reads as TGCGCCAGCAGCCAAGATGAGGCAGGCGTCAATAATTCACCCCTCCACTTT.

V usage is TRBV24-1 and J usage is TRBJ1-2, with D hard to call. With 9 bases removed from V and 7 bases from J, the gap between germline ends came to 8 bases. The germline CDR1 and CDR2 sequences are KGHDR and SFDVKD. The CDR3 is 10 residues long. The DNA of the CDR3 is TGTGCCACCGTCGTTTTTGGCTACACCTTC. Its translation: CATVVFGYTF.

This clonotype was seen at least ten times. The chain links TRBV6-6 to TRBJ1-2; D call uncertain. Deletions cut 6 bases from V and 4 bases from J, with 15 bases between. The CDR3 sequence is 14 residues long. The germline V gene has CDR1 MNHNY and CDR2 SVGAGI (reference sequence). CDR3 in amino acids: CASSPQAEGYGYTF. The CDR3 DNA reads TGTGCCAGCAGCCCCCAGGCGGAAGGCTATGGCTACACCTTC.

This clonotype came up many times. The chain combines TRBV6-2 or TRBV6-3 with TRBJ2-1; perhaps TRBD2 as D (7 bases). Per the germline V gene, CDR1 is MNHEY and CDR2 is SVGEGT. The CDR3 is made up of 16 amino acids. Trimming left V 5 bases short and J 2 bases short, with 16 bases between. DNA of the CDR3: TGTGCCAGCAGTACCCGGGGCGGGGGCACCTACAATGAGCAGTTCTTC. Amino acid sequence: CASSTRGGGTYNEQFF.

The chain joins TRBV10-3 to TRBJ2-5, with D possibly being TRBD1 (5 bases). The germline gives CDR1 ENHRY, CDR2 SYGVKD. This CDR3 spans 15 amino acids. V was trimmed by 1 base and J by 2 bases, leaving 11 bases between them. The CDR3 here is CAISELWTLQETQYF. The CDR3 DNA reads as TGTGCCATCAGTGAGTTGTGGACATTACAAGAGACCCAGTACTTC.

For this clonotype: Mismatch with germline at one junction end may stem from a read error. The V gene is TRBV7-2, the J gene TRBJ2-1; D may match TRBD1 or TRBD2 (6 bases each). Germline V gene data show CDR1 as SGHTA and CDR2 as FQGNSA. This CDR3 contains 15 residues. CDR3 coding DNA: TGTGCCAGCAGCCATAATAAGGGGGGAGAGGACGGCGTAGTCTTC. This encodes CASSHNKGGEDGVVF.

V and J are TRBV12-3 or TRBV12-4 and TRBJ1-4, with 8 nucleotides matching TRBD1. J lost 8 bases, V lost 3 bases, and 5 bases had no gene match. CDR3 length: 14 residues. CDR3: CASSFSGGEEKLFF. The DNA of the CDR3 is TGTGCCAGCAGTTTTTCAGGGGGCGAAGAAAAACTGTTTTTT.

This clonotype has just a few counts. The CDR3 DNA is TGTGCCAGCAGCCGCGGGACTAGCGGGGGGGCCCCAGAGTTCTTC. Protein product: CASSRGTSGGAPEFF. V and J are TRBV3-1 and TRBJ2-1; 16 nucleotides align to TRBD2. Trimming took 4 bases from V and 14 from J; bases not matched to a gene: 8. The CDR3 runs to 15 residues. The germline V gene has CDR1 LGHDT and CDR2 YNNKEL (reference sequence).

In this sample, this clonotype turned up a few times. The chain combines TRBV4-1 with TRBJ2-6; unclear D gene. The CDR3 contains 18 residues. CDR1 is MGHRA and CDR2 is YSYEKL in the germline V gene. Trimming removed 4 bases at V and 4 bases at J, with 20 bases between. The CDR3 loop is CASSPTTVGGSGANVLTF. CDR3 bases: TGCGCCAGCAGCCCTACCACAGTCGGCGGCTCCGGGGCCAACGTCCTGACTTTC.